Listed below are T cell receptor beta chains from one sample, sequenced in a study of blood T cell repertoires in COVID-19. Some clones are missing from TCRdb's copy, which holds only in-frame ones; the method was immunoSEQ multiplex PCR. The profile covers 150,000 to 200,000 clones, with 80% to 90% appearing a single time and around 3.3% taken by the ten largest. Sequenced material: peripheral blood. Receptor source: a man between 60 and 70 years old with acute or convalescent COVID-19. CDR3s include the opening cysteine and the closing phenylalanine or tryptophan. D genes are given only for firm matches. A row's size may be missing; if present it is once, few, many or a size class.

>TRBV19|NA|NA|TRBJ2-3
CASKPGGTDTQYF
TGTGCCAGTAAGCCAGGGGGCACAGATACGCAGTATTTT
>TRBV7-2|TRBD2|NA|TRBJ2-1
CASSLVDPARREDSNEQFF
TGTGCCAGCAGCTTAGTAGATCCGGCCCGGCGGGAGGATAGCAATGAGCAGTTCTTC
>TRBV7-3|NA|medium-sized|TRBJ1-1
CASSLYAGTEAFF
TGTGCCAGCAGCTTATATGCGGGGACGGAAGCTTTCTTT
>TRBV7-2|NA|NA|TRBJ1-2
CASSLDTYGYTF
TGTGCCAGCAGCTTAGACACCTATGGCTACACCTTC
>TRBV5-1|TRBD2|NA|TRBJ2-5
CASSSGRRSETQYF
TGCGCCAGCAGTAGCGGGAGGAGGTCGGAGACCCAGTACTTC
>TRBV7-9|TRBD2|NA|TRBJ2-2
CASSFGTTKGGELFF
TGTGCCAGCAGCTTTGGGACTACCAAGGGCGGGGAGCTGTTTTTT
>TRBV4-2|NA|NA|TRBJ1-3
CASSQTTVSGNTIYF
TGTGCCAGCAGCCAGACGACAGTCTCTGGAAACACCATATATTTT
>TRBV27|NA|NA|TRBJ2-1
CASSLRATGSSYNEQFF
TGTGCCAGCAGTTTGCGGGCGACAGGTAGCTCCTACAATGAGCAGTTCTTC
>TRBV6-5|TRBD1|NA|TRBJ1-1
CASSKQGSTEAFF
TGTGCCAGCAGTAAACAGGGGTCGACTGAAGCTTTCTTT
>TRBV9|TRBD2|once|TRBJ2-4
CASSPYPGLAGASKNIQYF
TGTGCCAGCAGCCCCTATCCGGGACTAGCGGGAGCGTCCAAAAACATTCAGTACTTC
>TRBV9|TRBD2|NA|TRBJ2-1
CASSVVAGGGNEQFF
TGTGCCAGCAGCGTAGTTGCGGGAGGTGGAAATGAGCAGTTCTTC
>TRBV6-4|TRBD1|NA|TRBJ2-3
CASSTGTGSTDTQYF
TGTGCCAGCAGTACCGGGACAGGGAGCACAGATACGCAGTATTTT
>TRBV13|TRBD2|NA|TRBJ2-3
CASRFSGRSTDTQYF
TGTGCCAGCAGATTTAGCGGGAGATCAACAGATACGCAGTATTTT
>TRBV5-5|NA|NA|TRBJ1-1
CASSLERNTEAFF
TGTGCCAGCAGCTTGGAGCGGAACACTGAAGCTTTCTTT
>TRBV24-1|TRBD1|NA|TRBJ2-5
CATSDQGTGKETQYF
TGTGCCACCAGTGACCAGGGGACAGGTAAAGAGACCCAGTACTTC
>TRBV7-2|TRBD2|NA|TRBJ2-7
CASSFSSGNYEQYF
TGTGCCAGCAGCTTTTCAAGCGGGAATTACGAGCAGTACTTC
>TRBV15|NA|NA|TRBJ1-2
CATSRDRGYGYTF
TGTGCCACCAGCAGAGACAGGGGCTATGGCTACACCTTC
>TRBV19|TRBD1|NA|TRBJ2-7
CASSGQGEYEQYF
TGTGCCAGTAGCGGACAGGGGGAGTACGAGCAGTACTTC
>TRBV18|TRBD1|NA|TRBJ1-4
CASSEKTGEKLFF
TGTGCCAGCTCAGAAAAGACAGGGGAAAAACTGTTTTTT
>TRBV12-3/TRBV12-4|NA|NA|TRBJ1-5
CASSFWEQPQHF
TGTGCCAGCAGTTTTTGGGAGCAGCCCCAGCATTTT
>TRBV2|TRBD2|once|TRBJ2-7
CASSGVSGRSYEQYF
TGTGCCAGCAGTGGTGTTAGCGGGAGATCCTACGAGCAGTACTTC
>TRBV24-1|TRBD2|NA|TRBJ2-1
CATSDGGGLDNEQFF
TGTGCCACCAGTGACGGGGGGGGACTAGACAATGAGCAGTTCTTC
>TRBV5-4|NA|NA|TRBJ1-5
CASSPDGSNQPQHF
TGTGCCAGCAGCCCCGACGGGAGCAATCAGCCCCAGCATTTT
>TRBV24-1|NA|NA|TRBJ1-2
CATSDSSNYGYTF
TGTGCCACCAGTGATTCTTCTAACTATGGCTACACCTTC
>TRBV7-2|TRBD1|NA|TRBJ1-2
CASSLVRDRGDYGYTF
TGTGCCAGCAGCTTAGTGCGGGACAGAGGGGACTATGGCTACACCTTC
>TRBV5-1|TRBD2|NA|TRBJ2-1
CASSWRGGRGLAGGISAYNEQFF
TGCGCCAGCAGCTGGAGAGGGGGCCGCGGGCTAGCGGGAGGGATTTCAGCCTACAATGAGCAGTTCTTC
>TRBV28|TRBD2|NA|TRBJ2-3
CASSSLTSWAQYF
TGTGCCAGCAGTTCCCTGACTAGCTGGGCGCAGTATTTT
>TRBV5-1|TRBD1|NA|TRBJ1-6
CASSYGGTGDNSPLHF
TGCGCCAGCAGCTACGGGGGGACAGGAGATAATTCACCCCTCCACTTT
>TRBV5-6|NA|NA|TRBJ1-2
CATHSGGSYGYTF
TGTGCCACCCACTCCGGGGGGTCCTATGGCTACACCTTC
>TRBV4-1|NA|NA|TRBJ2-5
CASRPNLNSGVGETQYF
TGCGCCAGCAGACCGAACCTAAACTCAGGGGTGGGGGAGACCCAGTACTTC
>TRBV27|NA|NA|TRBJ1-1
CASSLWAENTEAFF
TGTGCCAGCAGTTTGTGGGCAGAGAACACTGAAGCTTTCTTT
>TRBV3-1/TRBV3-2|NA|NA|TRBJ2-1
CASSLGSVDEQFF
TGTGCCAGCAGCCTTGGCAGTGTCGATGAGCAGTTCTTC
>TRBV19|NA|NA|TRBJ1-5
CASSIRWGSNQPQHF
TGTGCCAGTAGTATAAGATGGGGCAGCAATCAGCCCCAGCATTTT
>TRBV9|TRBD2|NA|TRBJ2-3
CASSVGGLAGVGDTQYF
TGTGCCAGCAGCGTTGGCGGGCTAGCGGGAGTTGGAGATACGCAGTATTTT
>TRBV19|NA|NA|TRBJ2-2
CASTPGRGKNTGELFF
TGTGCCAGTACGCCGGGGAGGGGGAAGAACACCGGGGAGCTGTTTTTT
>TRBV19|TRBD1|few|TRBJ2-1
CASSDRVFSNEQFF
TGTGCCAGCTCGGACAGGGTTTTTTCAAATGAGCAGTTCTTC
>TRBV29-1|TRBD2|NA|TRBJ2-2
CSVGGLAGVAGELFF
TGCAGCGTTGGGGGACTAGCGGGAGTAGCCGGGGAGCTGTTTTTT
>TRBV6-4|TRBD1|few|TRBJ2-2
CASSDTDRGGDTGELFF
TGTGCCAGCAGTGACACAGACAGGGGCGGTGACACCGGGGAGCTGTTTTTT